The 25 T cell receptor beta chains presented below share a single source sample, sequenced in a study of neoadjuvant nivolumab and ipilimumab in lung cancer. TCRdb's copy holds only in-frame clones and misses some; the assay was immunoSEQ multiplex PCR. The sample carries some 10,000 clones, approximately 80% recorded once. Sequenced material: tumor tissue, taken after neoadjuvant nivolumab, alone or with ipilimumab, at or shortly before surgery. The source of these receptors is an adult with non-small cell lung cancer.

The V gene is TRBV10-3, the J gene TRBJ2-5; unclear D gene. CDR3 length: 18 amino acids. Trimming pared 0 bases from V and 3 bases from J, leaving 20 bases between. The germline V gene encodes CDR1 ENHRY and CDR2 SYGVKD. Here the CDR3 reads CAISESKIETPLKETQYF. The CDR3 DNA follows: TGTGCCATCAGTGAGTCCAAAATCGAGACGCCCCTAAAAGAGACCCAGTACTTC.

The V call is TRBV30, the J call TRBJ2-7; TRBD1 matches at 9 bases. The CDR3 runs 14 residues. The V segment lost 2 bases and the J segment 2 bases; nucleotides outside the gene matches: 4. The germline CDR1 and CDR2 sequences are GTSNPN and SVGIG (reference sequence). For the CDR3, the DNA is TGTGCCTGGAGTCCCGGACAGGGGACCTACGAGCAGTACTTC. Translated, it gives CAWSPGQGTYEQYF.

The CDR3 reads CATSREPGETQYF. CDR3 coding DNA: TGTGCCACCAGCAGAGAACCGGGAGAGACCCAGTACTTC. The V gene is TRBV15, the J gene TRBJ2-5; no reliable D call. The V gene's germline CDR1 is LNHNV and CDR2 YYDKDF (reference sequence). Trimming removed 0 bases from V and 4 bases from J, with 6 bases in between. CDR3 size: 13 residues. Drawing the rest from reference TRBV15 and TRBJ2-5, the complete variable domain is DAMVIQNPRYQVTQFGKPVTLSCSQTLNHNVMYWYQQKSSQAPKLLFHYYDKDFNNEADTPDNFQSRRPNTSFCFLDIRSPGLGDTAMYLCATSREPGETQYFGPGTRLLVL.

CDR3 bases: TGTGCCAGTGGCTTCAGGGGGCGAGGCTACACCTTC. Translated: CASGFRGRGYTF. V is TRBV19 and J is TRBJ1-2; 8 nucleotides line up with TRBD1. CDR1 LNHDA and CDR2 SQIVND come from the germline V gene (reference sequence). V lost 8 bases, J lost 8 bases, and 7 bases stayed unmatched. The length of the CDR3 is 12 residues.

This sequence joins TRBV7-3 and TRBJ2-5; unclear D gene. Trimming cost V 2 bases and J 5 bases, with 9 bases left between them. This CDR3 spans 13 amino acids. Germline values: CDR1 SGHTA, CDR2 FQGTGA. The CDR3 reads CASSLGPVETQYF. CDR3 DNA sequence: TGTGCCAGCAGCTTAGGACCGGTGGAGACCCAGTACTTC. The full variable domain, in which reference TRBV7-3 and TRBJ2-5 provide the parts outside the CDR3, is GAGVSQTPSNKVTEKGKYVELRCDPISGHTALYWYRQSLGQGPEFLIYFQGTGAADDSGLPNDRFFAVRPEGSVSTLKIQRTERGDSAVYLCASSLGPVETQYFGPGTRLLVL.

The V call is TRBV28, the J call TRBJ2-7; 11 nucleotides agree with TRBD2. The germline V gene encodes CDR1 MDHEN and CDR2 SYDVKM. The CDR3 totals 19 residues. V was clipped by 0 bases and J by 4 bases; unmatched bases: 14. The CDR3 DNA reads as TGTGCCAGCAGTTTATGGGCGGGACCGCCGGGACTAGCGGTGTACGAGCAGTACTTC. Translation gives CASSLWAGPPGLAVYEQYF. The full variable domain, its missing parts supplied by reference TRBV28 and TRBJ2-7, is DVKVTQSSRYLVKRTGEKVFLECVQDMDHENMFWYRQDPGLGLRLIYFSYDVKMKEKGDIPEGYSVSREKKERFSLILESASTNQTSMYLCASSLWAGPPGLAVYEQYFGPGTRLTVT.

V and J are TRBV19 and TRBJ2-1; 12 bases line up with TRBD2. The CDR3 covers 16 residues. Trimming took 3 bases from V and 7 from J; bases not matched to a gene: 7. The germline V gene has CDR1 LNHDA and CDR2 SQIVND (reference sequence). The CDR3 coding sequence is TGTGCCAGTAGTATCGGGTGGGGACTAGCGGGTAATGAGCAGTTCTTC. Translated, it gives CASSIGWGLAGNEQFF. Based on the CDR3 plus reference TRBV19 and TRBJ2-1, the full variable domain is DGGITQSPKYLFRKEGQNVTLSCEQNLNHDAMYWYRQDPGQGLRLIYYSQIVNDFQKGDIAEGYSVSREKKESFPLTVTSAQKNPTAFYLCASSIGWGLAGNEQFFGPGTRLTVL.

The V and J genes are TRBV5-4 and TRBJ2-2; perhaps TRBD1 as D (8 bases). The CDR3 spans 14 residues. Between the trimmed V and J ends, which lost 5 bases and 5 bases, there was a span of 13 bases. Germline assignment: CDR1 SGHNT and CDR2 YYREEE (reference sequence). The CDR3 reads CASRRGTGTGELFF. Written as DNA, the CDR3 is TGTGCCAGCAGGCGGGGGACAGGTACCGGGGAGCTGTTTTTT.

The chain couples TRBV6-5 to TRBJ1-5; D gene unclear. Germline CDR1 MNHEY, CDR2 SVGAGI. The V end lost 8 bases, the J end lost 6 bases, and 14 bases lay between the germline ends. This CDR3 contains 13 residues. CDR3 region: CASPSSTSQPQHF. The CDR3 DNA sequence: TGTGCCAGCCCTTCCTCTACATCTCAGCCCCAGCATTTT.

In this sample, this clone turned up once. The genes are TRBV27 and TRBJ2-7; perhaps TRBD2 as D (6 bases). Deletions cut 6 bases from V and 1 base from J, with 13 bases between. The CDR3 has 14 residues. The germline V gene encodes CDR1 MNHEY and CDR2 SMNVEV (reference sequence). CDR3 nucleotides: TGTGCCAGCAGACTAGCCCCCAGGTCCTACGAGCAGTACTTC. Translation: CASRLAPRSYEQYF.

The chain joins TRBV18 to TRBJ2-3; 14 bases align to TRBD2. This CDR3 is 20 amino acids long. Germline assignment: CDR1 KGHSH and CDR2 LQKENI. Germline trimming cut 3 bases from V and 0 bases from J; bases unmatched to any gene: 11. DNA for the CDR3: TGTGCCAGCTCACCTCCGGGACTAGCGGGAGATTGGTTGAGCACAGATACGCAGTATTTT. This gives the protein CASSPPGLAGDWLSTDTQYF.

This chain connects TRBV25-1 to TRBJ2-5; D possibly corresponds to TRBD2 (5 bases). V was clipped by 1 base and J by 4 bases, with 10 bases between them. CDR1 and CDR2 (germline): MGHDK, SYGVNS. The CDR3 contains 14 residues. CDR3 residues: CASSEFRDGETQYF. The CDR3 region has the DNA TGTGCCAGCAGTGAATTCCGGGATGGAGAGACCCAGTACTTC.

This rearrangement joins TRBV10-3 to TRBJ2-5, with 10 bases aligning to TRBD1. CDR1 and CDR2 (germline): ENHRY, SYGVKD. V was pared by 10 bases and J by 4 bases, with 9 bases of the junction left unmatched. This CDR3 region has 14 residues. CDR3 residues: CATALRTGGETQYF. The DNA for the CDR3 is TGTGCCACAGCCCTCCGGACAGGGGGAGAGACCCAGTACTTC.

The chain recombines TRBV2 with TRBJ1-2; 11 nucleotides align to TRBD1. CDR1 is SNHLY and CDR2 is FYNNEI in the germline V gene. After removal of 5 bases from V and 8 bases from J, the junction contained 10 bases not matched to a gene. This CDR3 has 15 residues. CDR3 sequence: CASSKGTGGPGGYTF. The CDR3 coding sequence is TGTGCCAGCAGTAAGGGGACAGGGGGTCCCGGAGGCTACACCTTC. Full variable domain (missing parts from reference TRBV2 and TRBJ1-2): EPEVTQTPSHQVTQMGQEVILRCVPISNHLYFYWYRQILGQKVEFLVSFYNNEISEKSEIFDDQFSVERPDGSNFTLKIRSTKLEDSAMYFCASSKGTGGPGGYTFGSGTRLTVV.

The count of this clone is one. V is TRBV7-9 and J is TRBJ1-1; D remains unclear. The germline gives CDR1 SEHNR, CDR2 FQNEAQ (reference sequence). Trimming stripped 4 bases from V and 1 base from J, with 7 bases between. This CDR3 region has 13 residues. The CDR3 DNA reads TGTGCCAGCAGCTCTAGCCAGAACACTGAAGCTTTCTTT. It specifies CASSSSQNTEAFF.

The CDR3 sequence: CASSHPVQGRYGYTF. The DNA for the CDR3 is TGTGCCAGCAGCCACCCCGTTCAGGGGCGCTATGGCTACACCTTC. The chain recombines TRBV6-6 with TRBJ1-2; D might be TRBD1 (6 bases). This CDR3 comprises 15 residues. The germline CDR1 and CDR2 sequences are MNHNY and SVGAGI (reference sequence). Deletions cut 6 bases from V and 4 bases from J, with 18 bases between.

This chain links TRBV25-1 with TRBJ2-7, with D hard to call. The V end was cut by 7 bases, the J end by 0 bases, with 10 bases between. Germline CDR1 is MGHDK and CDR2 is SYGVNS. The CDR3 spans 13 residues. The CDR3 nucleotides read TGTGCCAGCATGCGCGGCAGCTCCTACGAGCAGTACTTC. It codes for CASMRGSSYEQYF.

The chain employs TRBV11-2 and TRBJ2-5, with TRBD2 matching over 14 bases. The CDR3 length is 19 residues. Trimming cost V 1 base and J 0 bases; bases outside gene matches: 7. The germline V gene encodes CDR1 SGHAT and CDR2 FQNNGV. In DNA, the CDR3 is TGTGCCAGCAGCTTAGCTGGACTAGCGGGAGGCCCCTACCAAGAGACCCAGTACTTC. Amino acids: CASSLAGLAGGPYQETQYF. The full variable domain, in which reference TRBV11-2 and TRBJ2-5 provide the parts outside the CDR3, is EAGVAQSPRYKIIEKRQSVAFWCNPISGHATLYWYQQILGQGPKLLIQFQNNGVVDDSQLPKDRFSAERLKGVDSTLKIQPAKLEDSAVYLCASSLAGLAGGPYQETQYFGPGTRLLVL.

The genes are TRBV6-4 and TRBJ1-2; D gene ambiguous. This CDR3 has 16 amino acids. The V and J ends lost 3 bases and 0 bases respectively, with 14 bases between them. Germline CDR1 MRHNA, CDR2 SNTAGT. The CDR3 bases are TGTGCCAGCAGTGATACCGCGGAGACCTCTAACTATGGCTACACCTTC. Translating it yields CASSDTAETSNYGYTF.

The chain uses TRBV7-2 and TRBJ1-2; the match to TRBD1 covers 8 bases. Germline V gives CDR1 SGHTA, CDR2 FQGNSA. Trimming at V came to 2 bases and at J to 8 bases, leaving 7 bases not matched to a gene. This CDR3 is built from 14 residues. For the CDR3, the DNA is TGTGCCAGCAGCTTAAGGGACAGGCCGTCGGGCTACACCTTC. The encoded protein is CASSLRDRPSGYTF.

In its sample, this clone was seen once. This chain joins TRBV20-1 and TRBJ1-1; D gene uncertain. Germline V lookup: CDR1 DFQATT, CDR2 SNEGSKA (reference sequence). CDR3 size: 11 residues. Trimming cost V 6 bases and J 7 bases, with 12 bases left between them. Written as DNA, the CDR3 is TGCAGTGCAAGACGGCATTATGAAGCTTTCTTT. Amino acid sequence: CSARRHYEAFF.

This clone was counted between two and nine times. The CDR3 protein is CASSVEGHSSYEQYF. The DNA for the CDR3 is TGTGCCAGCAGTGTGGAGGGACATAGCTCCTACGAGCAGTACTTC. The J gene is TRBJ2-7, the V gene TRBV6-1; D may be TRBD1 or TRBD2 (6 bases each). This CDR3 has 15 amino acids. V shed 4 bases and J shed 0 bases, with 13 bases lying between them. Germline V gene lookup returns CDR1 MNHNS and CDR2 SASEGT.

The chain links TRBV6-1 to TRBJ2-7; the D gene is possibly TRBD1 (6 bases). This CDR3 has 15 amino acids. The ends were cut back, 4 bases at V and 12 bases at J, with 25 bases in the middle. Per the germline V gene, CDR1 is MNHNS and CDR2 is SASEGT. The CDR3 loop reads CASSVMGADGKSPYF. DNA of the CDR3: TGTGCCAGCAGTGTAATGGGGGCGGACGGAAAGTCACCGTACTTC.

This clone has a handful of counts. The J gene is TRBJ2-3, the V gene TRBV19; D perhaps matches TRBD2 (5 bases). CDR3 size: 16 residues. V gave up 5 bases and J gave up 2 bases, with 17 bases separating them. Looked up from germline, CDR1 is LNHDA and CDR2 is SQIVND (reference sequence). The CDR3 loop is CASSLRRGGDTDTQYF. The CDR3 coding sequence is TGTGCCAGTAGTTTGAGACGGGGTGGGGACACAGATACGCAGTATTTT.

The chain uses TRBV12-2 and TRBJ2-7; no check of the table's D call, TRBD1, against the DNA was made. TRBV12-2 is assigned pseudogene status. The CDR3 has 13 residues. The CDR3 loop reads CASRWTGSCEQYF. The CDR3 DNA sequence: TGTGCAAGTCGCTGGACAGGTTCCTGCGAGCAGTACTTC.